Sequencing of this TCR beta chain was carried out in a study of T cell repertoires in cytomegalovirus infection. Study information: Public TCR beta signatures indicated both CMV infection and matching HLA type.

TCRdb used MiXCR to reprocess the reads, holding one entry per CDR3 protein. The sample holds about 920,000 distinct CDR3 sequences, 30% to 40% seen once. Germline V CDR1 and CDR2: LGHNA, YNFKEQ. CDR3 length: 16 residues. V lost 0 bases, J lost 1 base, and 4 bases stayed unmatched. To note about this clonotype: Its specificity is unknown.

The origin of this receptor is a human donor in good health (CMV status not recorded). Some clones in this sample may be carry-over from other donors' samples. Sequences were derived from cultured CD8+ T cells from PBMCs, sampled from culture after CMV antigen stimulation. The rearrangement links TRBV4-2 to TRBJ1-1, with 8 bases matching TRBD1. CDR3 in DNA: TGTGCCAGCAGCCAAGAAGGGACAGGACAGAACACTGAAGCTTTCTTT. Amino acid sequence: CASSQEGTGQNTEAFF.